The 19 T cell receptor beta chains reported below all come from one sample, sequenced in a study of blood T cell repertoires in COVID-19. TCRdb's table, derived via immunoSEQ multiplex PCR, lists solely in-frame clones and lacks some. The sample includes roughly 200,000 clones, 70% to 90% seen only once; the top ten take approximately 3.3%. The sample comprised PBMCs or T cells enriched from blood (not recorded which). Every receptor here comes from a woman aged 45-65 years in a cohort exposed to, infected with or recovered from COVID-19 (not recorded which).

This chain connects TRBV5-4 to TRBJ2-3, with TRBD2 as a possible D gene (6 bases). Trimming stripped 2 bases from V and 1 base from J, with 23 bases between. CDR1 and CDR2 from the germline V gene are SGHNT and YYREEE (reference sequence). This CDR3 has 19 residues. CDR3 sequence reads: CASSLRQTRTLVGTDTQYF. In DNA, the CDR3 is TGTGCCAGCAGCTTAAGACAGACTAGAACTCTGGTAGGCACAGATACGCAGTATTTT. Variable domain in full (rest from reference TRBV5-4 and TRBJ2-3): ETGVTQSPTHLIKTRGQQVTLRCSSQSGHNTVSWYQQALGQGPQFIFQYYREEENGRGNFPPRFSGLQFPNYSSELNVNALELDDSALYLCASSLRQTRTLVGTDTQYFGPGTRLTVL.

For the CDR3, the DNA is TGCGCCAGCAGCTTGGAACAGAACTATGGCTACACCTTC. Its protein is CASSLEQNYGYTF. The chain couples TRBV5-1 to TRBJ1-2; D ambiguous. Germline V CDR1 and CDR2: SGHRS, YFSETQ. This CDR3 is built from 13 residues. V was clipped by 0 bases and J by 2 bases, with 5 bases between them.

This clone was counted a few times. The gene calls are TRBV9 and TRBJ2-7, with D unclear. Between the trimmed V and J ends, which lost 4 bases and 0 bases, there was a span of 14 bases. The CDR3 loop spans 15 amino acids. Germline V CDR1 and CDR2: SGDLS, YYNGEE. Written as DNA, the CDR3 is TGTGCCAGCAGCCCCACATCACAGACCTCCTACGAGCAGTACTTC. Amino acids: CASSPTSQTSYEQYF.

V usage is TRBV6-5 and J usage is TRBJ1-2; 8 bases align to TRBD1. The J segment lost 2 bases and the V segment lost 3 bases, leaving 8 bases of the junction unmatched. CDR1 and CDR2 from the germline V gene are MNHEY and SVGAGI. CDR3 length equals 16 residues. The CDR3 protein is CASSYYGQGVNYGYTF. DNA of the CDR3: TGTGCCAGCAGTTATTACGGACAGGGCGTAAACTATGGCTACACCTTC.

The chain is built from TRBV27 and TRBJ1-4; 10 bases line up with TRBD1. V shed 5 bases, J shed 7 bases, and the junction held 7 bases outside the gene matches. The CDR3 is 15 amino acids. Germline loops: CDR1 MNHEY, CDR2 SMNVEV (reference sequence). As DNA, the CDR3 is TGTGCCAGCAGTCCAACCGGGACAGGGGCTGAAAAACTGTTTTTT. Residues: CASSPTGTGAEKLFF.

The chain employs TRBV27 and TRBJ2-3; TRBD2 matches at 9 bases. The CDR3 has 14 amino acids. Germline V gives CDR1 MNHEY, CDR2 SMNVEV (reference sequence). With V trimmed by 6 bases and J by 3 bases, 4 bases remained unmatched. CDR3 sequence: CASSLSGGTDTQYF. CDR3 bases: TGTGCCAGCAGCTTGAGCGGGGGGACAGATACGCAGTATTTT.

J is TRBJ1-2 and V is TRBV12-3 or TRBV12-4; 7 bases fit TRBD1. V lost 5 bases to trimming and J lost 8 bases; unmatched junction nucleotides: 8. The CDR3 is 13 amino acids. CDR3 DNA sequence: TGTGCCAGCAGTCCCGGACAGGAGGGAGGCTACACCTTC. It is translated as CASSPGQEGGYTF.

The chain joins TRBV5-1 to TRBJ1-6; D might be TRBD1 (5 bases). Deletions cut 0 bases from V and 11 bases from J, with 15 bases between. The CDR3 runs to 15 residues. CDR1 and CDR2 (germline): SGHRS, YFSETQ. This CDR3 is CASSLEQASSPPLHF. The DNA of the CDR3 is TGCGCCAGCAGCTTGGAACAGGCCTCATCCCCACCCCTCCACTTT.

The chain couples TRBV2 to TRBJ2-7; D unclear. Per the germline V gene, CDR1 is SNHLY and CDR2 is FYNNEI. V was trimmed by 0 bases and J by 6 bases, leaving 12 bases between them. The CDR3 extends over 14 amino acids. CDR3 in amino acids: CASSEASPMREQYF. Written as DNA, the CDR3 is TGTGCCAGCAGTGAAGCAAGTCCCATGCGCGAGCAGTACTTC.

This clone was observed a handful of times. V is TRBV20-1 and J is TRBJ1-3; TRBD1 agrees at 7 bases. The J segment lost 2 bases and the V segment lost 6 bases, leaving 7 bases of the junction unmatched. Per the germline V gene, CDR1 is DFQATT and CDR2 is SNEGSKA (reference sequence). This CDR3 spans 14 amino acids. The CDR3 loop reads CSASNRGAGNTIYF. The CDR3 DNA is TGCAGTGCCAGTAACAGGGGAGCTGGAAACACCATATATTTT.

The V gene is TRBV29-1, the J gene TRBJ1-1, with D tentatively TRBD1 (6 bases). Trimming pared 1 base from V and 5 bases from J, leaving 23 bases between. CDR1 and CDR2 (germline): SQVTM, ANQGSEA. This CDR3 comprises 17 residues. CDR3 sequence (DNA): TGCAGCGTTGAAGCACCCCACGGGACAACGTTCCGGACTGAAGCTTTCTTT. This gives the protein CSVEAPHGTTFRTEAFF.

This chain connects TRBV25-1 to TRBJ2-7; D possibly corresponds to TRBD1 (5 bases). The germline CDR1 and CDR2 sequences are MGHDK and SYGVNS. This CDR3 is 12 amino acids long. V lost 8 bases, J lost 2 bases, and 10 bases lay in between. The chain's CDR3 is CASSDKAYEQYF. The CDR3 coding sequence is TGTGCCAGCTCGGACAAAGCCTACGAGCAGTACTTC.

This clone has just a few counts. The J gene is TRBJ1-1, the V gene TRBV11-2; D might be TRBD1 (6 bases). Trimming left V 3 bases short and J 4 bases short, with 9 bases between. This CDR3 region has 13 residues. Germline V gene sequence: CDR1 SGHAT, CDR2 FQNNGV. The CDR3 coding sequence is TGTGCCAGCAGCTTTGGACAGCCCACTGAAGCTTTCTTT. It is translated as CASSFGQPTEAFF.

The chain uses TRBV24-1 and TRBJ2-5; 11 bases are a match to TRBD2. This CDR3 spans 19 amino acids. The V gene end was trimmed by 3 bases and the J gene end by 2 bases; junction bases not matched to a gene: 13. CDR1 and CDR2 from the germline V gene are KGHDR and SFDVKD. CDR3 loop: CATSDPRPGTSGYQETQYF. The DNA for the CDR3 is TGTGCCACCAGTGATCCGAGACCTGGGACTAGCGGCTATCAAGAGACCCAGTACTTC.

This clone was found a few times. The chain joins TRBV5-4 to TRBJ1-6; 7 bases match TRBD1. Germline values: CDR1 SGHNT, CDR2 YYREEE (reference sequence). J lost 9 bases, V lost 2 bases, and 5 bases had no gene match. This CDR3 has 14 residues. CDR3 sequence (DNA): TGTGCCAGCAGCTTCGAGGGGGCAAGTTCACCCCTCCACTTT. Translated, it gives CASSFEGASSPLHF. The full variable domain, in which reference TRBV5-4 and TRBJ1-6 provide the parts outside the CDR3, is ETGVTQSPTHLIKTRGQQVTLRCSSQSGHNTVSWYQQALGQGPQFIFQYYREEENGRGNFPPRFSGLQFPNYSSELNVNALELDDSALYLCASSFEGASSPLHFGNGTRLTVT.

The chain joins TRBV4-1 to TRBJ2-5; D uncertain. The CDR3 is 15 residues long. Germline V gene lookup returns CDR1 MGHRA and CDR2 YSYEKL. V lost 1 base and J 2 bases, leaving 11 bases between the germline ends. The CDR3 sequence: CASSQVITPQETQYF. As DNA, the CDR3 is TGCGCCAGCAGCCAAGTGATTACACCACAAGAGACCCAGTACTTC.

The chain uses TRBV28 and TRBJ2-6; TRBD2 might be the D (5 bases). The CDR3 contains 16 residues. V gave up 3 bases and J gave up 0 bases, with 9 bases separating them. CDR1 and CDR2 from the germline V gene are MDHEN and SYDVKM. In DNA form, the CDR3 reads TGTGCCAGCAGTTTGTTGGGGAGCTCTGGGGCCAACGTCCTGACTTTC. This translates into CASSLLGSSGANVLTF.

The gene calls are TRBV6-5 and TRBJ1-2; tentatively, D is TRBD1 (6 bases). Trimming removed 7 bases at V and 8 bases at J, with 23 bases between. The CDR3 length is 15 residues. Germline V CDR1 and CDR2: MNHEY, SVGAGI. The CDR3: CASTGTTGTGRGYTF. The DNA for the CDR3 is TGTGCCAGCACCGGAACGACAGGTACCGGGCGGGGCTACACCTTC.

CDR3 sequence reads: CASHNRTSGNTIYF. As DNA, the CDR3 is TGTGCCAGTCATAACAGGACGTCGGGAAACACCATATATTTT. V gene TRBV19 combines with J gene TRBJ1-3; the D gene is possibly TRBD1 (5 bases). This CDR3 spans 14 amino acids. V shed 8 bases and J shed 4 bases, with 15 bases lying between them. CDR1 is LNHDA, CDR2 SQIVND, per germline (reference sequence). Variable domain in full (rest from reference TRBV19 and TRBJ1-3): DGGITQSPKYLFRKEGQNVTLSCEQNLNHDAMYWYRQDPGQGLRLIYYSQIVNDFQKGDIAEGYSVSREKKESFPLTVTSAQKNPTAFYLCASHNRTSGNTIYFGEGSWLTVV.